A single sample is the source of the 30 T cell receptor beta chains below, sequenced in a study of blood T cells in healthy people across ages. Primers used in a second PCR of roughly 6 to 11 cycles were a sample-barcoded 5' primer and a J-beta primer mix. Via MiXCR, TCRdb re-called the 5' RACE reads, giving one row per CDR3 protein. The profile shows roughly 800,000 distinct CDR3 sequences, 25% of them singletons. These same data were also listed under a study on T cells of mothers and their children.

Sequenced material: blood. The receptors were gathered from a boy between 10 and 17 years old in good health.

This clonotype has just a few counts. The CDR3 DNA reads TGTGCCAGCAGCTCATTCGACAGAGCATATGGCTACACCTTC. It specifies CASSSFDRAYGYTF. The rearrangement uses TRBV7-9 and TRBJ1-2; the D gene is possibly TRBD1 (5 bases). The germline V and J ends were trimmed by 4 bases and 5 bases, with 14 bases remaining between them. Germline V lookup: CDR1 SEHNR, CDR2 FQNEAQ (reference sequence). The CDR3 runs to 14 residues.

The chain employs TRBV20-1 and TRBJ2-7, with D unresolved. This CDR3 spans 15 amino acids. V lost 0 bases to trimming and J lost 2 bases, with 14 bases between them. The germline V gene encodes CDR1 DFQATT and CDR2 SNEGSKA (reference sequence). CDR3 coding DNA: TGCAGTGCTAGAGATCTTGGCAAAGTCACCTACGAGCAGTACTTC. It yields the protein CSARDLGKVTYEQYF.

This chain joins TRBV4-3 and TRBJ2-1; TRBD1 aligns across 9 bases. With 3 bases clipped from V and 4 bases from J, the junction kept 4 bases outside the gene matches. This CDR3 spans 15 amino acids. Germline-derived CDR1 and CDR2 are LGHNA and YSLEER. The CDR3 DNA sequence: TGCGCCAGCAGCCATGAAGGGACAGGGTACAATGAGCAGTTCTTC. It specifies CASSHEGTGYNEQFF.

The V and J genes are TRBV7-2 and TRBJ2-7, with D uncertain. V gave up 2 bases and J gave up 2 bases, with 13 bases separating them. Germline-derived CDR1 and CDR2 are SGHTA and FQGNSA. This CDR3 comprises 15 residues. DNA of the CDR3: TGTGCCAGCAGCTTATTCGGCGGTCCCACCTACGAGCAGTACGTC. Its protein product is CASSLFGGPTYEQYV.

This clonotype turned up a few times. This sequence joins TRBV29-1 and TRBJ1-1; no clear D. V lost 2 bases and J lost 1, with 5 bases in between. This CDR3 has 12 residues. Germline CDR1 reads SQVTM; CDR2 reads ANQGSEA. The DNA of the CDR3 is TGCAGCGTTGAACACAAGAACACTGAAGCTTTCTTT. This codes for CSVEHKNTEAFF.

The V gene is TRBV5-1, the J gene TRBJ2-7, with D perhaps matching TRBD1 (6 bases). The germline V gene encodes CDR1 SGHRS and CDR2 YFSETQ. The length of the CDR3 is 15 residues. V dropped 4 bases and J dropped 6 bases, with 20 bases sitting between them. CDR3 bases: TGCGCCAGCAGCCCCCCCCCGAGCACAGGGAGCGAGCAGTACTTC. Its protein product is CASSPPPSTGSEQYF. The full variable domain, with the rest looked up from reference TRBV5-1 and TRBJ2-7, is KAGVTQTPRYLIKTRGQQVTLSCSPISGHRSVSWYQQTPGQGLQFLFEYFSETQRNKGNFPGRFSGRQFSNSRSEMNVSTLELGDSALYLCASSPPPSTGSEQYFGPGTRLTVT.

The gene calls are TRBV7-3 and TRBJ1-1; 9 bases match TRBD1. CDR3 length: 16 amino acids. Germline values: CDR1 SGHTA, CDR2 FQGTGA. With 5 bases clipped from V and 6 bases from J, the junction kept 13 bases outside the gene matches. The DNA of the CDR3 is TGTGCCAGCAGCCCAGTGACAGGGGGGATCGGGGCTGAAGCTTTCTTT. As protein: CASSPVTGGIGAEAFF.

This clonotype was observed many times. The chain employs TRBV12-3 or TRBV12-4 and TRBJ2-7; D is unclear. This CDR3 region has 13 residues. Trimming removed 3 bases from V and 4 bases from J, with 10 bases in between. CDR3 nucleotide sequence: TGTGCCAGCAGTTTTACCCCGAGTTACGAGCAGTACTTC. It codes for CASSFTPSYEQYF.

Many counts were recorded for this clonotype. The rearrangement links TRBV7-2 to TRBJ2-3, with D unclear. The CDR3 length is 17 residues. The germline V and J ends were trimmed by 3 bases and 3 bases, with 19 bases remaining between them. The germline V gene encodes CDR1 SGHTA and CDR2 FQGNSA. In DNA, the CDR3 is TGTGCCAGCAGCTTCGAGCCATGGAAACGAAGAACAGATACGCAGTATTTT. Its translation is CASSFEPWKRRTDTQYF.

The V gene is TRBV7-2, the J gene TRBJ2-1; D is perhaps TRBD2 (5 bases). Trimming pared 4 bases from V and 0 bases from J, leaving 16 bases between. This CDR3 is built from 17 residues. CDR1 is SGHTA, CDR2 FQGNSA, per germline. The CDR3 DNA sequence: TGTGCCAGCAGCTCCGGACTCCAACGGAGCTCCTACAATGAGCAGTTCTTC. Translated, it gives CASSSGLQRSSYNEQFF.

The rearrangement joins TRBV7-9 to TRBJ2-5; weak D call: TRBD1 (5 bases). V dropped 2 bases and J dropped 4 bases, with 11 bases sitting between them. Germline lookup yields CDR1 SEHNR and CDR2 FQNEAQ (reference sequence). The CDR3 consists of 14 residues. CDR3 region: CASSLMKGPETQYF. The CDR3 DNA is TGTGCCAGCAGCTTAATGAAGGGGCCAGAGACCCAGTACTTC. The full variable domain, rest sourced from reference TRBV7-9 and TRBJ2-5, is DTGVSQNPRHKITKRGQNVTFRCDPISEHNRLYWYRQTLGQGPEFLTYFQNEAQLEKSRLLSDRFSAERPKGSFSTLEIQRTEQGDSAMYLCASSLMKGPETQYFGPGTRLLVL.

The chain carries TRBV5-1 and TRBJ2-2, with D tentatively TRBD1 or TRBD2 (6 bases each). The CDR3 consists of 15 residues. Germline loops: CDR1 SGHRS, CDR2 YFSETQ. V lost 0 bases and J lost 8, with 14 bases in between. The CDR3 DNA reads TGCGCCAGCAGCTTGGACCCGGGGGCATCAGGGGAGCTGTTTTTT. Its protein is CASSLDPGASGELFF.

This clonotype has more than one count but fewer than ten. The V gene is TRBV20-1, the J gene TRBJ2-5; D may be TRBD2 (7 bases). V was clipped by 3 bases and J by 4 bases, with 21 bases between them. The CDR3 spans 16 residues. CDR1 is DFQATT, CDR2 SNEGSKA, per germline (reference sequence). CDR3 in DNA: TGCAGTGCTAGTAAAGGAACTGGGGGGGCCGGAGAGACCCAGTACTTC. It codes for CSASKGTGGAGETQYF.

The chain is built from TRBV20-1 and TRBJ2-7, with no clear D. Germline V CDR1 and CDR2: DFQATT, SNEGSKA (reference sequence). Between the trimmed V and J ends, which lost 1 base and 5 bases, there was a span of 9 bases. The CDR3 consists of 12 residues. Here the CDR3 reads CSARASRDEQYF. In DNA, the CDR3 is TGCAGTGCTAGAGCCTCGCGCGACGAGCAGTACTTC.

This chain links TRBV27 with TRBJ2-3, with 12 bases aligning to TRBD2. Per the germline V gene, CDR1 is MNHEY and CDR2 is SMNVEV (reference sequence). With 2 bases clipped from V and 6 bases from J, the junction kept 3 bases outside the gene matches. CDR3 size: 15 residues. The CDR3 here is CASSLSLAGGDTQYF. In DNA, the CDR3 is TGTGCCAGCAGTTTAAGCCTAGCGGGAGGGGATACGCAGTATTTT.

As regards this clonotype: The germline gene is not matched at one end of the junction; a read error may be the cause. The J gene is TRBJ2-3, the V gene TRBV12-3 or TRBV12-4, with D perhaps TRBD2 (5 bases). This CDR3 is 12 amino acids long. In nucleotides, the CDR3 is TGTGCCAGCAGGGTAGGAGGAGATACGGAGTATTTT. Translating gives CASRVGGDTEYF.

CDR3 region: CASRQTSGGTYEQYF. The CDR3 DNA sequence: TGTGCCAGCAGGCAAACTAGCGGGGGTACCTACGAGCAGTACTTC. The chain couples TRBV7-2 to TRBJ2-7; 11 nucleotides match TRBD2. The trim removed 6 bases at V and 2 bases at J, leaving 6 bases unmatched. There are 15 residues in the CDR3. Germline CDR1 is SGHTA and CDR2 is FQGNSA. Full variable domain (remainder filled in from reference TRBV7-2 and TRBJ2-7): GAGVSQSPSNKVTEKGKDVELRCDPISGHTALYWYRQSLGQGLEFLIYFQGNSAPDKSGLPSDRFSAERTGGSVSTLTIQRTQQEDSAVYLCASRQTSGGTYEQYFGPGTRLTVT.

A word on this clonotype: A junction end diverges from the germline sequence, so it may reflect a read error. The chain has TRBV7-8 and TRBJ2-1, with TRBD2 matching over 9 bases. The V gene's germline CDR1 is SGHVS and CDR2 FQNEAQ. CDR3 length: 16 amino acids. The CDR3 DNA reads as TGCGCCAGCAGCCCAGTGGCGGGGGGGCCCTTTAATGAGCAGTTCTTC. Translation gives CASSPVAGGPFNEQFF.

This chain links TRBV29-1 with TRBJ2-7; D possibly corresponds to TRBD1 (6 bases). This CDR3 comprises 14 residues. Deletions cut 6 bases from V and 0 bases from J, with 15 bases between. The V gene's germline CDR1 is SQVTM and CDR2 ANQGSEA. The CDR3 spells CSVLRHRDSYEQYF. The DNA for the CDR3 is TGCAGCGTCCTACGGCACAGGGACTCCTACGAGCAGTACTTC.

This clonotype came up a few times. This rearrangement joins TRBV28 to TRBJ2-5; D ambiguous. Germline CDR1 and CDR2: MDHEN and SYDVKM. The CDR3 length is 12 residues. V was pared by 7 bases and J by 0 bases, with 6 bases between. The CDR3 here is CASMGYQETQYF. In DNA, the CDR3 is TGTGCCAGCATGGGGTACCAAGAGACCCAGTACTTC.

The chain couples TRBV7-9 to TRBJ2-7; D gene uncertain. This CDR3 region has 15 residues. Germline CDR1 is SEHNR and CDR2 is FQNEAQ (reference sequence). The V end lost 5 bases, the J end lost 0 bases, and 14 bases lay between the germline ends. CDR3 region: CASSPQSVLSYEQYF. The CDR3 DNA follows: TGTGCCAGCAGCCCCCAGAGTGTTCTCTCCTACGAGCAGTACTTC.

With respect to this clonotype: The final CDR3 position lacks the conserved phenylalanine or tryptophan, pointing to a likely read error. The rearrangement links TRBV6-5 to TRBJ2-3, with D uncertain. Per germline, CDR1 MNHEY and CDR2 SVGAGI. The CDR3 contains 12 residues. The ends were cut back, 4 bases at V and 3 bases at J, with 5 bases in the middle. CDR3 protein: CASSSQTDTQYL. As DNA, the CDR3 is TGTGCCAGCAGTTCACAAACAGATACGCAGTATCTT.

The V call is TRBV19, the J call TRBJ2-7; D call uncertain. CDR3 length: 14 residues. Germline V CDR1 and CDR2: LNHDA, SQIVND (reference sequence). V shed 6 bases and J shed 2 bases, with 14 bases lying between them. CDR3 nucleotides: TGTGCCAGTAGCCCCTTTGGGCTCCCCTACGAGCAGTACTTC. Its translation is CASSPFGLPYEQYF.

This clonotype came up a few times. The V call is TRBV2, the J call TRBJ2-4; 7 positions match TRBD1. Per germline, CDR1 SNHLY and CDR2 FYNNEI. Losses at the gene ends were 3 bases for V and 8 bases for J; bases not matched to a gene: 13. This CDR3 has 16 residues. For the CDR3, the DNA is TGTGCCAGCAGTGAGGATAGGGGGCGTCTCTTTGACATTCAGTACTTC. Its protein is CASSEDRGRLFDIQYF.

This clonotype has a handful of counts. The chain recombines TRBV29-1 with TRBJ2-3, with no clear D. The germline V and J ends were trimmed by 2 bases and 4 bases, with 7 bases remaining between them. Germline lookup yields CDR1 SQVTM and CDR2 ANQGSEA. This CDR3 has 12 residues. As DNA, the CDR3 is TGCAGCGTTGAAACGGTACCAGATACGCAGTATTTT. It translates to CSVETVPDTQYF.

The chain combines TRBV7-2 with TRBJ1-1, with D maybe TRBD1 (5 bases). The CDR3 contains 14 residues. Germline CDR1 SGHTA, CDR2 FQGNSA. V lost 4 bases, J lost 3 bases, and 12 bases lay in between. The DNA of the CDR3 is TGTGCCAGCAGCTGGCGCGGGGGGGACACTGAAGCTTTCTTT. Its translation is CASSWRGGDTEAFF.

This clonotype was counted only a few times. This chain links TRBV7-6 with TRBJ2-7; D gene uncertain. The DNA end is more similar to TRBJ2-5, so the J call may be wrong. The CDR3 covers 15 residues. Per the germline V gene, CDR1 is SGHVS and CDR2 is FNYEAQ. CDR3 amino acids: CASSLVDTPQETQYF. DNA for the CDR3: TGTGCCAGCAGCTTAGTTGATACTCCACAAGAGACCCAGTACTTC.

A few counts support this clonotype. The rearrangement joins TRBV7-9 to TRBJ1-1; 8 bases agree with TRBD1. The junction had 6 bases not matched to a gene; V was cut back by 11 bases and J by 4 bases. The CDR3 contains 12 residues. The V gene's germline CDR1 is SEHNR and CDR2 FQNEAQ (reference sequence). The CDR3 bases are TGTGCCGGTAAACAGGGGGTCACTGAAGCTTTCTTT. Translated: CAGKQGVTEAFF.

This clonotype was found a few times. The chain couples TRBV4-1 to TRBJ2-1; TRBD2 agrees at 8 bases. V gave up 4 bases and J gave up 5 bases; unmatched junction bases: 13. Germline V gives CDR1 MGHRA, CDR2 YSYEKL. This CDR3 has 17 amino acids. The CDR3 protein is CASSPPAGETNNNEQFF. The CDR3 nucleotides read TGCGCCAGCAGCCCCCCAGCGGGAGAGACGAATAACAATGAGCAGTTCTTC.

Worth noting for this clonotype: Germline and junction disagree at one end, which may indicate a read error. The rearrangement links TRBV5-1 to TRBJ2-6; D ambiguous. CDR1 is SGHRS and CDR2 is YFSETQ in the germline V gene. The CDR3 has 16 amino acids. The CDR3 DNA follows: TGCGCCGGCAGCTTGTTTGGCGCGTCTGGGGCCAACGTCCTGACTTTC. Its translation: CAGSLFGASGANVLTF.